This section outlines one T cell receptor (beta chain) sequence together with its context. Only in-frame clones appear in the TCRdb table, and some are missing; sequencing was by immunoSEQ multiplex PCR. The sample lists about 100,000 clones, roughly 85% occurring once. The data are from a study of blood T cell repertoires in COVID-19. Study overall: T cells, B-cell-depleted T cells, or PBMCs provided the cDNA or gDNA that served as material.

CDR3 length: 14 residues. Germline CDR1 is KGHSH and CDR2 is LQKENI. The ends lost 6 bases at V and 3 bases at J; junction bases unmatched: 3. This rearrangement joins TRBV18 to TRBJ1-2; 11 nucleotides agree with TRBD1. This TCR came from a man in his 70s with active or convalescent COVID-19. The sequenced sample consisted of peripheral blood. The CDR3 DNA reads as TGTGCCAGCTCCCGGGACAGGGGGGACTATGGCTACACCTTC. This encodes CASSRDRGDYGYTF.